The 24 T cell receptor beta chains reported below all come from one sample, sequenced in a study of blood T cell repertoires in COVID-19. Sequencing was performed with immunoSEQ multiplex PCR; in TCRdb, only in-frame clones are kept and a portion is missing. The profile shows 150,000 or so clones, 80% to 90% of them singletons. Sequencing was carried out using peripheral blood. All receptors come from a woman between 45 and 60 years old with COVID-19, enrolled during active disease.

The chain carries TRBV6-1 and TRBJ2-7, with no clear D. CDR3 length: 12 residues. V dropped 2 bases and J dropped 3 bases, with 5 bases sitting between them. CDR1 MNHNS and CDR2 SASEGT come from the germline V gene. This chain's CDR3 is CASSETIYEQYF. The DNA of the CDR3 is TGTGCCAGCAGTGAAACTATCTACGAGCAGTACTTC.

The chain links TRBV6-5 to TRBJ1-1, with TRBD1 matching over 9 bases. From germline, CDR1 is MNHEY and CDR2 SVGAGI. With 6 bases clipped from V and 1 base from J, the junction kept 6 bases outside the gene matches. This CDR3 contains 15 residues. CDR3 nucleotides: TGTGCCAGCAGGACTAGGGGACAGGGGAACACTGAAGCTTTCTTT. Its translation is CASRTRGQGNTEAFF.

The gene calls are TRBV19 and TRBJ1-1; possible D gene TRBD1, 6 bases. The V end was cut by 8 bases, the J end by 0 bases, with 10 bases between. CDR1 is LNHDA and CDR2 is SQIVND in the germline V gene (reference sequence). This CDR3 has 13 amino acids. The CDR3: CASGQNLNTEAFF. The CDR3 DNA sequence: TGTGCCAGTGGACAGAACTTGAACACTGAAGCTTTCTTT.

V gene TRBV12-3 or TRBV12-4 combines with J gene TRBJ2-3; no clear D. V gave up 6 bases and J gave up 4 bases, with 11 bases separating them. This CDR3 comprises 13 residues. CDR3: CASSPQWSDTQYF. Here the CDR3 DNA reads TGTGCCAGCAGCCCCCAGTGGTCAGATACGCAGTATTTT.

The V call is TRBV7-9, the J call TRBJ2-7; 7 positions agree with TRBD1. This CDR3 contains 15 residues. V lost 3 bases, J lost 9 bases, and 14 bases stayed unmatched. Germline V gene lookup returns CDR1 SEHNR and CDR2 FQNEAQ (reference sequence). This CDR3 is CASSLGDRPYESQYF. The CDR3 coding sequence is TGTGCCAGCAGCTTGGGGGACAGACCGTACGAATCGCAGTACTTC.

V gene TRBV9 combines with J gene TRBJ2-2; 8 bases line up with TRBD2. CDR1 is SGDLS and CDR2 is YYNGEE in the germline V gene. After removal of 5 bases from V and 3 bases from J, the junction contained 3 bases not matched to a gene. This CDR3 spans 14 amino acids. The CDR3 spells CASRAGAHTGELFF. Here the CDR3 DNA reads TGTGCCAGCAGAGCGGGGGCGCACACCGGGGAGCTGTTTTTT.

V gene TRBV4-3 combines with J gene TRBJ1-4; 8 bases line up with TRBD1. The V segment lost 3 bases and the J segment 7 bases; nucleotides outside the gene matches: 10. Germline V gene lookup returns CDR1 LGHNA and CDR2 YSLEER. This CDR3 contains 16 residues. The CDR3 is CASSQGSGTGAEKLFF. The CDR3, as DNA: TGCGCCAGCAGCCAGGGATCCGGGACAGGTGCTGAAAAACTGTTTTTT.

This clone was found a few times. This sequence joins TRBV11-3 and TRBJ2-7; 8 bases agree with TRBD2. Trimming at V came to 4 bases and at J to 0 bases, leaving 5 bases not matched to a gene. The CDR3 runs to 15 residues. In germline, CDR1 is SGHNT, CDR2 YENEEA. The CDR3 bases are TGTGCCAGCAGCTCCCGGGGGGGCCTCTCCTACGAGCAGTACTTC. It is translated as CASSSRGGLSYEQYF.

This chain uses TRBV7-9 with TRBJ2-1; TRBD2 might be the D (6 bases). Between the trimmed V and J ends, which lost 0 bases and 0 bases, there was a span of 18 bases. There are 19 residues in the CDR3. In germline, CDR1 is SEHNR, CDR2 FQNEAQ (reference sequence). This CDR3 is CASSLAWGSGLSSYNEQFF. The CDR3 region has the DNA TGTGCCAGCAGCTTAGCTTGGGGTAGCGGATTGAGCTCCTACAATGAGCAGTTCTTC.

CDR3 nucleotide sequence: TGTGCCAGTGAGGCCACAGGGAATCGCGCCTACGAGCAGTACTTC. Its translation is CASEATGNRAYEQYF. This chain uses TRBV6-5 with TRBJ2-7; TRBD1 might be the D (6 bases). Germline CDR1 is MNHEY and CDR2 is SVGAGI. V was trimmed by 9 bases and J by 2 bases, leaving 20 bases between them. The CDR3 totals 15 residues.

This chain joins TRBV21-1 and TRBJ2-5; TRBD2 is taken as the D call from the table, unchecked against the DNA. TRBV21-1 counts as a pseudogene. The CDR3 contains 18 residues. CDR3 DNA: TGTGCCAGCAGCAAAGAAAGAGGAGGTATTAGCGGAAAAGAGACCCAGTACTTC. It specifies CASSKERGGISGKETQYF.

The CDR3 protein is CASSLGAGMGHTQYF. CDR3 sequence (DNA): TGTGCCAGCAGCTTAGGAGCAGGGATGGGTCATACGCAGTATTTT. V gene TRBV7-4 combines with J gene TRBJ2-3; the D gene is possibly TRBD1 (5 bases). The V gene's germline CDR1 is SGHVT and CDR2 SQSDAQ. V gave up 1 base and J gave up 7 bases, with 15 bases separating them. The CDR3 runs 15 residues.

The rearrangement links TRBV5-4 to TRBJ2-7, with D possibly TRBD1 on 6 matching bases. Germline CDR1 is SGHNT and CDR2 is YYREEE (reference sequence). The CDR3 length is 15 residues. The V end was cut by 7 bases, the J end by 3 bases, with 20 bases between. This CDR3 is CASSQGRMRGYEQYF. CDR3 coding DNA: TGTGCCAGCTCCCAGGGGCGGATGCGAGGCTACGAGCAGTACTTC.

The chain combines TRBV3-1 (or the pseudogene TRBV3-2) with TRBJ1-5, with 7 bases lining up with TRBD1. The V gene's germline CDR1 is LGHDT and CDR2 YNNKEL (reference sequence). The CDR3 sequence is 14 residues long. V dropped 4 bases and J dropped 5; count of bases not matched to a gene: 5. CDR3 region: CASSLGTAHQPQHF. The CDR3 DNA is TGTGCCAGCAGCCTCGGGACAGCTCATCAGCCCCAGCATTTT.

This chain joins TRBV7-6 and TRBJ1-3, with TRBD1 matching 8 bases. CDR1 is SGHVS, CDR2 FNYEAQ, per germline. V shed 5 bases, J shed 4 bases, and the junction held 7 bases outside the gene matches. The CDR3 extends over 15 amino acids. Here the CDR3 reads CASSSQGAKGNTIYF. The DNA of the CDR3 is TGTGCCAGCAGCAGCCAGGGGGCGAAAGGAAACACCATATATTTT.

The CDR3 coding sequence is TGTGCCACCAGGCCGGGAAGCGGGGGGCAAGAGACCCAGTACTTC. Translation gives CATRPGSGGQETQYF. V usage is TRBV15 and J usage is TRBJ2-5; 9 nucleotides match TRBD2. Germline V gives CDR1 LNHNV, CDR2 YYDKDF (reference sequence). Trimming at V came to 6 bases and at J to 2 bases, leaving 7 bases not matched to a gene. This CDR3 is built from 15 residues.

A few counts support this clone. The CDR3 sequence: CASSQGGPYEAFF. CDR3 nucleotide sequence: TGCGCCAGCAGCCAAGGGGGGCCCTATGAAGCTTTCTTT. J is TRBJ1-1 and V is TRBV4-1; tentatively, D is TRBD1 (6 bases). The CDR3 has 13 residues. Germline V gives CDR1 MGHRA, CDR2 YSYEKL. Trimming stripped 1 base from V and 7 bases from J, with 10 bases between.

The chain employs TRBV5-1 and TRBJ2-5, with D unclear. Germline CDR1 reads SGHRS; CDR2 reads YFSETQ. The CDR3 extends over 14 amino acids. The germline V and J ends were trimmed by 4 bases and 4 bases, with 14 bases remaining between them. CDR3 residues: CASSVDGARETQYF. Written as DNA, the CDR3 is TGCGCCAGCAGCGTGGACGGAGCACGAGAGACCCAGTACTTC.

The rearrangement joins TRBV5-1 to TRBJ2-5; D is unclear. This CDR3 spans 12 amino acids. V lost 2 bases to trimming and J lost 3 bases, with 5 bases between them. Germline values: CDR1 SGHRS, CDR2 YFSETQ. This CDR3 reads CASSFNEETQYF. The CDR3, as DNA: TGCGCCAGCAGCTTTAATGAAGAGACCCAGTACTTC.

The chain couples TRBV10-3 to TRBJ2-3; 7 bases map to TRBD1. CDR3 length: 15 residues. The germline V gene has CDR1 ENHRY and CDR2 SYGVKD. The junction had 4 bases not matched to a gene; V was cut back by 0 bases and J by 4 bases. CDR3 loop: CAISESDRVSDTQYF. The CDR3 DNA is TGTGCCATCAGTGAGTCTGACAGGGTCTCAGATACGCAGTATTTT.

This chain uses TRBV28 with TRBJ1-5, with TRBD1 matching over 7 bases. Germline loops: CDR1 MDHEN, CDR2 SYDVKM. This CDR3 is built from 15 residues. Trimming removed 6 bases from V and 7 bases from J; junction bases left unmatched: 12. The CDR3 is CASRSILTGVQPQHF. The CDR3 coding sequence is TGTGCCAGCAGGTCCATACTTACAGGGGTCCAGCCCCAGCATTTT.

CDR3 residues: CASSLGASVGELFF. CDR3 nucleotides: TGTGCCAGCAGCTTAGGGGCCTCGGTTGGGGAGCTGTTTTTT. The genes are TRBV11-2 and TRBJ2-2; D gene ambiguous. Between the trimmed V and J ends, which lost 1 base and 8 bases, there was a span of 11 bases. Germline CDR1 SGHAT, CDR2 FQNNGV. This CDR3 spans 14 amino acids.

The J gene is TRBJ2-1, the V gene TRBV11-2; D possibly corresponds to TRBD2 (7 bases). V dropped 4 bases and J dropped 7 bases, with 17 bases sitting between them. This CDR3 spans 15 amino acids. Germline V gene sequence: CDR1 SGHAT, CDR2 FQNNGV. CDR3 amino acids: CASSWRGGRWNEQFF. CDR3 coding DNA: TGTGCCAGCAGCTGGAGGGGGGGCCGATGGAATGAGCAGTTCTTC. The variable domain in full, completed from reference TRBV11-2 and TRBJ2-1, reads EAGVAQSPRYKIIEKRQSVAFWCNPISGHATLYWYQQILGQGPKLLIQFQNNGVVDDSQLPKDRFSAERLKGVDSTLKIQPAKLEDSAVYLCASSWRGGRWNEQFFGPGTRLTVL.

This clone has just a few counts. The V call is TRBV21-1, the J call TRBJ1-1. TRBV21-1 is shown as a pseudogene. This CDR3 is built from 15 residues. CDR3 DNA: TGTGCCAGCAGCAAAGGTGGGAGTGAGAGCACTGAAGCTTTCTTT. Translating it yields CASSKGGSESTEAFF.